This is a list of T cell receptor beta chains from one sample in a study of blood T cells in healthy people across ages. TCRdb called the 5' RACE reads again in MiXCR, with one record for every CDR3 protein. The data show about 800,000 distinct CDR3 sequences, roughly 64% seen once. Sequencing was performed on blood. Receptors originate from a man in his thirties or forties in good health. The conserved cysteine and the conserved F or W are not part of the CDR3 here.

j_gene	v_gene	CDR3aa
TRBJ1-1	TRBV7-2	ASSLDHRVRVAF
TRBJ2-3	TRBV20-1	SALKSPNTDTQY
TRBJ2-1	TRBV5-1	ASSVSGGALLDEQF
TRBJ2-7	TRBV4-1	ASSQDWNTANEQY
TRBJ1-2	TRBV30	AWSGRLQDGYT
TRBJ2-7	TRBV27	ASSLSGLTYEQY
TRBJ2-1	TRBV4-3	ASSPELGVSYNEQF
TRBJ2-3	TRBV12-5	ASGPNLGLNTQY
TRBJ2-7	TRBV29-1	SVLTGTNYEQY
TRBJ1-2	TRBV29-1	SVGESLSNYGYT
TRBJ2-3	TRBV20-1	SARDHTMGGPTDTQY
TRBJ1-2	TRBV6-6	ASSLWPLSGHGYT
TRBJ2-1	TRBV11-2	ASSLDEGGYEQF
TRBJ2-7	TRBV18	ASSPRPQASSYEQY
.	TRBV29-1	SDQRERLYEQY
TRBJ2-5	TRBV7-2	ASSLAMSRNQETQY
TRBJ2-7	TRBV7-2	ASSTLTGAIYEQY
TRBJ1-2	TRBV29-1	SAGHLLGYGYT
TRBJ1-2	TRBV7-9	ASSARQAAGAIGGYT
TRBJ2-7	TRBV3-1	ASSQGPHNEQY
TRBJ2-5	TRBV12-3/TRBV12-4	ASSLALAGGPKATQY
TRBJ1-4	TRBV4-3	ASSQGTGSNEKLF
TRBJ2-7	TRBV5-1	ASSEQGPYEQY
TRBJ1-4	TRBV7-2	ASSSAGNWEKLF